This T cell receptor (beta chain) was sequenced for a study of identical twins. This clonotype has more than one count but fewer than ten. Its antigen is not known. The study's findings and limits: Fewer insertions were carried by abundant cord blood beta clonotypes, but none was seen in memory repertoires. These conclusions were based on statistical analysis (cross-sectional, not following the same donors).

Each CDR3 protein gets one entry after TCRdb re-called the 5' RACE reads with MiXCR. Of just under 650,000 distinct CDR3 sequences in the sample, roughly 7.2% were seen once. CDR1 is LGHDT, CDR2 YNNKEL, per germline (reference sequence). The CDR3 sequence is 16 residues long. V shed 3 bases and J 3 bases; nucleotides not matched to a gene: 5. This sample also appeared in a second study, on yellow fever vaccine responses in identical twins.

This TCR derives from a woman under 30 in good health. Sequenced input: PBMCs. The chain employs TRBV3-1 and TRBJ2-1; 10 nucleotides align to TRBD2. The CDR3 DNA reads TGTGCCAGCAGCCAGTTGGGACTAGCGAACTACAATGAGCAGTTCTTC. It yields the protein CASSQLGLANYNEQFF.